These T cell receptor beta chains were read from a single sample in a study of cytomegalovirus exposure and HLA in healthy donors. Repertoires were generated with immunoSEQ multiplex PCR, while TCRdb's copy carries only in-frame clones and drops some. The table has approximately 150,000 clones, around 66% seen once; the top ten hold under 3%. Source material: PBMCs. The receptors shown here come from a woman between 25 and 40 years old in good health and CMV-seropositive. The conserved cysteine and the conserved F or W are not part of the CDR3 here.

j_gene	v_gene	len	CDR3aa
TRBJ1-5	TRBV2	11	ASGFDSNQPQH
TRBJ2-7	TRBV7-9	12	ASSLSGGVYEQY
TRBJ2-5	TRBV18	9	ASSPRETQY
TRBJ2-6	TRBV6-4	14	ASSPRGGTGANVLT
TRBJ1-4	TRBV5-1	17	ASSLGHTGAGATNEKLF
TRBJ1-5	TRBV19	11	ASHNRGDQPQH
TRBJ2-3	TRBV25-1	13	ASSEAGEMTDTQY
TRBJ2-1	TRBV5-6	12	ASSLLGLVNEQF
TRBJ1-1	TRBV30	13	AWSEVGRVSTEAF
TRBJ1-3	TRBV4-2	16	ASSPQPLVGGPGNTIY
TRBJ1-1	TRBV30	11	AWGGDGFYVAF
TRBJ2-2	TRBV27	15	ASSLSILDRVDGELF
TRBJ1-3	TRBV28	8	ASSHYTIY
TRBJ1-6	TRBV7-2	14	ASSLGYRSYNSPLH
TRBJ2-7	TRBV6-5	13	ASSYSSTTIYEQY
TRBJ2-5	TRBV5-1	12	ASSLMRPWETQY
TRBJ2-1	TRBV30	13	AWSRSGGRANEQF
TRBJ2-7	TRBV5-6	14	ASSLLGLTSSYEQY
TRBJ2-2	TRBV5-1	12	ASSLGLNTGELF
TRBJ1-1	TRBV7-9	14	ASSLAGQGMNTEAF
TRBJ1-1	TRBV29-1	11	SVEVAGNTEAF
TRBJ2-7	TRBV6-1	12	ASSGTGISYEQY